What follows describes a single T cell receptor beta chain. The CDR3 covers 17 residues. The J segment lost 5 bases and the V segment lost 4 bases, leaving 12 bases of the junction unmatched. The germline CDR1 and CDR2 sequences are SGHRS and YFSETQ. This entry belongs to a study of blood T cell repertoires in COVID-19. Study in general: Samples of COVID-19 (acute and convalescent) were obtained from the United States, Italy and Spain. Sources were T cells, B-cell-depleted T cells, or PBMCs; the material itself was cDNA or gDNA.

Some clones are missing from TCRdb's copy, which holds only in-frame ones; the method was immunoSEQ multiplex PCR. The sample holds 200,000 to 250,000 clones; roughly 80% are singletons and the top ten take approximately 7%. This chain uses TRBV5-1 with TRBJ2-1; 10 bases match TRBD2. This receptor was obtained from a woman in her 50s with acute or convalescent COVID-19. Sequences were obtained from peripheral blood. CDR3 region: CASSPPGSGGADNEQFF. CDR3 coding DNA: TGCGCCAGCAGCCCCCCTGGGAGCGGGGGGGCCGACAATGAGCAGTTCTTC.